This is a list of T cell receptor beta chains from one sample in a study of OX40 agonist ivuxolimab in advanced cancers. TCRdb's table, derived via immunoSEQ multiplex PCR, lists solely in-frame clones and lacks some. Counted here are 90,000 to 130,000 clones, 75% to 95% occurring once; the ten biggest clones make up over 0.6%. The sample here was CD4+ or CD8+ T cells sorted from blood, taken in a trial of the OX40 agonist ivuxolimab. Receptor source: an adult with an advanced solid tumor such as melanoma, head and neck, liver or kidney cancer. Both conserved end residues are part of each CDR3. D genes are given only for firm matches. Where a row states a size, it is once, few, many or the class of an expanded clone; other rows omit it.

size: NA
length: 14
D: NA
V: TRBV7-9
J: TRBJ1-2
CDR3: CASSLLTGKDGYTF
DNA: TGTGCCAGCAGCTTACTTACAGGGAAAGATGGCTACACCTTC

size: NA
length: 14
D: NA
V: TRBV5-1
J: TRBJ1-2
CDR3: CASSLAIGFYGYTF
DNA: TGCGCCAGCAGCTTGGCCATAGGGTTCTATGGCTACACCTTC

size: NA
length: 15
D: TRBD2
V: TRBV27
J: TRBJ2-1
CDR3: CASSSVAGGINEQFF
DNA: TGTGCCAGCAGTTCGGTAGCGGGAGGTATCAATGAGCAGTTCTTC

size: once
length: 17
D: TRBD2
V: TRBV5-6
J: TRBJ2-6
CDR3: CASSRGLAEGGANVLTF
DNA: TGTGCCAGCAGCCGGGGACTAGCCGAAGGTGGGGCCAACGTCCTGACTTTC

size: NA
length: 14
D: TRBD1
V: TRBV2
J: TRBJ2-7
CDR3: CASRPGQGRGEQYF
DNA: TGTGCCAGCAGACCGGGACAGGGTCGGGGAGAGCAGTACTTC

size: NA
length: 13
D: TRBD1
V: TRBV19
J: TRBJ2-5
CDR3: CATDGTGQETQYF
DNA: TGTGCCACCGACGGGACAGGGCAAGAGACCCAGTACTTC

size: NA
length: 17
D: NA
V: TRBV5-1
J: TRBJ2-3
CDR3: CASRSRPLPSPTDTQYF
DNA: TGCGCCAGCAGATCCCGTCCCCTACCGAGCCCCACAGATACGCAGTATTTT

size: NA
length: 16
D: NA
V: TRBV5-4
J: TRBJ1-5
CDR3: CASSLSRTGAPGPQHF
DNA: TGTGCCAGCAGCTTGAGTCGTACGGGGGCGCCGGGGCCCCAGCATTTT

size: NA
length: 15
D: NA
V: TRBV7-9
J: TRBJ2-3
CDR3: CASSPGLGQADTQYF
DNA: TGTGCCAGCAGCCCAGGGTTGGGACAAGCAGATACGCAGTATTTT

size: NA
length: 18
D: TRBD2
V: TRBV5-6
J: TRBJ2-7
CDR3: CASSFFRSGTSNRYEQYF
DNA: TGTGCCAGCAGCTTTTTTCGATCCGGGACTAGCAACCGCTACGAGCAGTACTTC

size: NA
length: 11
D: NA
V: TRBV11-3
J: TRBJ2-5
CDR3: CASSSQETQYF
DNA: TGTGCCAGCAGCTCCCAAGAGACCCAGTACTTC

size: NA
length: 15
D: NA
V: TRBV6-5
J: TRBJ2-5
CDR3: CASSYSGQGGETQYF
DNA: TGTGCCAGCAGTTACTCGGGGCAGGGTGGAGAGACCCAGTACTTC

size: NA
length: 12
D: NA
V: TRBV30
J: TRBJ1-2
CDR3: CAWSAGLDGYTF
DNA: TGTGCCTGGAGTGCCGGACTGGATGGCTACACCTTC

size: NA
length: 12
D: NA
V: TRBV5-1
J: TRBJ2-5
CDR3: CASSLEGETQYF
DNA: TGCGCCAGCAGCTTGGAAGGAGAGACCCAGTACTTC

size: NA
length: 14
D: NA
V: TRBV4-1
J: TRBJ1-5
CDR3: CASSQGQGGQPQHF
DNA: TGCGCCAGCAGCCAAGGGCAGGGTGGTCAGCCCCAGCATTTT

size: NA
length: 14
D: NA
V: TRBV4-1
J: TRBJ2-1
CDR3: CASSQVSDTNEQFF
DNA: TGCGCCAGCAGCCAAGTATCGGATACCAATGAGCAGTTCTTC

size: NA
length: 15
D: NA
V: TRBV5-5
J: TRBJ1-4
CDR3: CASSLQTVTNEKLFF
DNA: TGTGCCAGCAGCTTGCAGACGGTAACTAATGAAAAACTGTTTTTT

size: NA
length: 15
D: NA
V: TRBV6-6
J: TRBJ1-4
CDR3: CASSWRDARNEKLFF
DNA: TGTGCCAGCAGTTGGCGGGACGCGCGTAATGAAAAACTGTTCTTT

size: NA
length: 16
D: NA
V: TRBV9
J: TRBJ2-5
CDR3: CASSAKQGRLRETQYF
DNA: TGTGCCAGCAGCGCCAAACAGGGAAGGCTACGGGAGACCCAGTACTTC

size: NA
length: 12
D: NA
V: TRBV6-4
J: TRBJ1-2
CDR3: CASSGGPYGYTF
DNA: TGTGCCAGCTCCGGGGGACCCTATGGCTACACCTTC

size: NA
length: 14
D: TRBD1
V: TRBV30
J: TRBJ1-4
CDR3: CALGTGGAGEKLFF
DNA: TGTGCCTTGGGGACAGGGGGCGCAGGTGAAAAACTGTTTTTT

size: NA
length: 14
D: TRBD2
V: TRBV7-8
J: TRBJ2-1
CDR3: CASGTSGGAKSLFF
DNA: TGTGCCAGCGGTACTAGCGGGGGGGCCAAGTCGCTGTTCTTC

size: few
length: 16
D: NA
V: TRBV6-5
J: TRBJ1-3
CDR3: CASSYLGGSLGNTIYF
DNA: TGTGCCAGCAGTTACCTTGGGGGATCCCTCGGAAACACCATATATTTT

size: once
length: 14
D: NA
V: TRBV7-2
J: TRBJ1-5
CDR3: CASSPGTPNQPQHF
DNA: TGTGCCAGCAGCCCCGGGACACCCAATCAGCCCCAGCATTTT

size: NA
length: 12
D: TRBD2
V: TRBV30
J: TRBJ2-7
CDR3: CAWQAGSWEQYF
DNA: TGTGCCTGGCAAGCGGGGTCGTGGGAGCAGTACTTC

size: NA
length: 14
D: NA
V: TRBV7-8
J: TRBJ1-4
CDR3: CASSLAHSNEKLFF
DNA: TGTGCCAGCAGCTTAGCGCATAGTAATGAAAAACTGTTTTTT

size: NA
length: 15
D: NA
V: TRBV10-2
J: TRBJ1-2
CDR3: CASRKQEGQLYGYTF
DNA: TGCGCCAGCAGAAAACAGGAAGGACAGCTATATGGCTACACCTTC

size: NA
length: 12
D: TRBD2
V: TRBV19
J: TRBJ2-3
CDR3: CASRDYTDTQYF
DNA: TGTGCCAGCAGGGACTACACAGATACGCAGTATTTT

size: NA
length: 17
D: TRBD1
V: TRBV5-6
J: TRBJ2-7
CDR3: CASSLVGVGGPSYEQYF
DNA: TGTGCCAGCAGCTTGGTTGGGGTAGGGGGCCCTTCCTACGAGCAGTACTTC

size: once
length: 12
D: NA
V: TRBV11-3
J: TRBJ2-3
CDR3: CVSSLSGDTQYF
DNA: TGTGTCAGCAGCTTATCGGGGGATACGCAGTATTTT

size: NA
length: 14
D: NA
V: TRBV18
J: TRBJ1-1
CDR3: CASSPPNENTEAFF
DNA: TGTGCCAGCTCACCACCGAACGAGAACACTGAAGCTTTCTTT

size: NA
length: 10
D: NA
V: TRBV19
J: TRBJ1-1
CDR3: CASRAGEAFF
DNA: TGTGCCAGTAGGGCCGGTGAAGCTTTCTTT

size: NA
length: 18
D: TRBD2
V: TRBV27
J: TRBJ2-7
CDR3: CASSLSGLAGKSSYEQYF
DNA: TGTGCCAGCAGTTTAAGTGGTCTAGCGGGGAAGAGCTCCTACGAGCAGTACTTC

size: NA
length: 15
D: NA
V: TRBV6-6
J: TRBJ2-7
CDR3: CASSSIRDGSYEQYF
DNA: TGTGCCAGCAGTTCAATCCGGGACGGCTCCTACGAGCAGTACTTC

size: NA
length: 14
D: NA
V: TRBV2
J: TRBJ1-2
CDR3: CASSTGTPNYGYTF
DNA: TGTGCCAGCAGTACCGGGACACCTAACTATGGCTACACCTTC

size: NA
length: 14
D: TRBD1
V: TRBV10-3
J: TRBJ1-4
CDR3: CAISESGGGEKLFF
DNA: TGTGCCATCAGTGAATCAGGGGGCGGAGAAAAACTGTTTTTT

size: NA
length: 11
D: NA
V: TRBV29-1
J: TRBJ1-2
CDR3: CSVVRGDGYTF
DNA: TGCAGCGTTGTTAGGGGAGATGGCTACACCTTC

size: NA
length: 16
D: TRBD1
V: TRBV5-1
J: TRBJ1-1
CDR3: CASSLVGQDLTTEAFF
DNA: TGCGCCAGCAGCTTGGTGGGACAGGACCTCACCACTGAAGCTTTCTTT

size: NA
length: 11
D: NA
V: TRBV20-1
J: TRBJ2-7
CDR3: CRDPGSYEQYF
DNA: TGCCGTGACCCGGGCTCCTACGAGCAGTACTTC

size: NA
length: 17
D: NA
V: TRBV27
J: TRBJ1-6
CDR3: CASSRLLEGLRRSPLHF
DNA: TGTGCCAGCAGCCGCCTACTCGAGGGCCTGCGGCGTTCACCCCTCCACTTT

size: NA
length: 15
D: TRBD2
V: TRBV5-4
J: TRBJ2-1
CDR3: CASSLFGGGDNEQFF
DNA: TGTGCCAGCAGCTTGTTCGGCGGGGGGGATAATGAGCAGTTCTTC

size: NA
length: 15
D: NA
V: TRBV6-5
J: TRBJ1-4
CDR3: CASSPRGGGREKLFF
DNA: TGTGCCAGCAGTCCCAGGGGCGGAGGGAGAGAAAAACTGTTTTTT

size: NA
length: 11
D: NA
V: TRBV20-1
J: TRBJ2-3
CDR3: CSAKLVDTQYF
DNA: TGCAGTGCTAAGCTAGTTGATACGCAGTATTTT

size: NA
length: 14
D: TRBD2
V: TRBV11-2
J: TRBJ2-5
CDR3: CASGLAGGQETQYF
DNA: TGTGCCAGCGGACTAGCGGGGGGGCAAGAGACCCAGTACTTC

size: many
length: 15
D: NA
V: TRBV4-2
J: TRBJ1-3
CDR3: CASSRGRGPGNTIYF
DNA: TGTGCCAGCAGCCGCGGCCGGGGGCCTGGAAACACCATATATTTT

size: NA
length: 11
D: NA
V: TRBV29-1
J: TRBJ2-3
CDR3: CSVDGGLTQYF
DNA: TGCAGCGTTGACGGGGGGCTTACGCAGTATTTT

size: NA
length: 17
D: NA
V: TRBV2
J: TRBJ2-6
CDR3: CASRGFPGLSGANVLTF
DNA: TGTGCCAGCAGGGGATTTCCTGGACTCTCTGGGGCCAACGTCCTGACTTTC

size: NA
length: 13
D: TRBD1
V: TRBV27
J: TRBJ2-7
CDR3: CASMGQGWAEQYF
DNA: TGTGCCAGCATGGGACAGGGGTGGGCCGAGCAGTACTTC

size: NA
length: 15
D: TRBD1
V: TRBV15
J: TRBJ2-7
CDR3: CATSRDRGHSYEQYF
DNA: TGTGCCACCAGCAGGGACAGGGGGCACTCCTACGAGCAGTACTTC

size: NA
length: 17
D: NA
V: TRBV5-1
J: TRBJ2-3
CDR3: CASRKMDADWDTDTQYF
DNA: TGCGCCAGCAGGAAAATGGATGCGGACTGGGACACAGATACGCAGTATTTT

size: NA
length: 15
D: TRBD2
V: TRBV10-1
J: TRBJ2-1
CDR3: CASSDAGAVPPEQFF
DNA: TGCGCCAGCAGTGACGCGGGAGCGGTGCCCCCTGAGCAGTTCTTC

size: NA
length: 15
D: NA
V: TRBV21-1
J: TRBJ2-7
CDR3: CASSRGRANSREQYF
DNA: TGTGCCAGCAGCAGAGGGAGGGCCAACTCGAGGGAGCAGTACTTC

size: NA
length: 18
D: NA
V: TRBV21-1
J: TRBJ2-4
CDR3: CASSKATERKLAKNIQYF
DNA: TGTGCCAGCAGCAAAGCAACGGAGAGGAAGCTAGCCAAAAACATTCAGTACTTC

size: NA
length: 13
D: TRBD1
V: TRBV18
J: TRBJ2-1
CDR3: CASSSGQSNEQFF
DNA: TGTGCCAGCTCATCGGGACAGTCCAATGAGCAGTTCTTC

size: NA
length: 14
D: NA
V: TRBV18
J: TRBJ1-2
CDR3: CASSPSGGDYGYTF
DNA: TGTGCCAGCTCACCGTCAGGAGGGGACTATGGCTACACCTTC